This T cell receptor (beta chain) emerged from a study of T cell responses to AZD1222 COVID-19 vaccine. Regarding the study as a whole: Mostly white British, mostly female donors; authors suggested clonal diversity may be underestimated.

The protocol was immunoSEQ multiplex PCR, while the TCRdb copy is restricted to in-frame clones and leaves out a portion. The sample records about 84,000 clones, approximately 83% being singletons. The trim removed 3 bases at V and 3 bases at J, leaving 5 bases unmatched. Germline loops: CDR1 LGHDT, CDR2 YNNKEL (reference sequence). This CDR3 has 15 amino acids. On this clone: No antigen is known for it.

The chain has TRBV3-1 (or the pseudogene TRBV3-2) and TRBJ1-5, with 7 positions matching TRBD1. The sample here was peripheral blood, taken 28 days after the second AZD1222 dose. The TCR sequence derives from an adult who received the AZD1222 COVID-19 vaccine. This CDR3 reads CASSQATGTNQPQHF. DNA of the CDR3: TGTGCCAGCAGCCAGGCGACAGGGACCAATCAGCCCCAGCATTTT.